These T cell receptor beta chains were read from a single sample in a study of T cell clones after liver transplantation. Only in-frame clones appear in the TCRdb table, and some are missing; sequencing was by immunoSEQ multiplex PCR. The table records 70,000 to 95,000 clones, roughly 83% of them present only once. Sample: CD4+ T cells from blood, taken at the 22-month timepoint. The receptors come from a human patient who received a liver transplant. Among the T cells, some may be from the graft donor. Both conserved end residues are part of each CDR3. D genes are given only for firm matches. Only part of the rows carry a size: once, few, many, or a class if the clone is expanded.

abundance	j_gene	len	d_gene	v_gene	CDR3nt	CDR3aa
NA	TRBJ1-1	13	NA	TRBV9	TGTGCCAGCAGCGTCGGACCTTACACTGAAGCTTTCTTT	CASSVGPYTEAFF
NA	TRBJ2-1	15	TRBD2	TRBV14	TGTGCCAGCAGCCTAACTAGCGGGGGCCCCAATGAGCAGTTCTTC	CASSLTSGGPNEQFF
NA	TRBJ2-3	14	TRBD1	TRBV7-9	TGTGCCAGCAGCGGGACAGGCGGGACAGATACGCAGTATTTT	CASSGTGGTDTQYF
NA	TRBJ1-1	13	NA	TRBV7-3	TGTGCCAGCAGCTTAGGGAGAGACGCTGAAGCTTTCTTT	CASSLGRDAEAFF
few	TRBJ1-1	12	NA	TRBV5-3	TGTGCCAAGCGGCAGGGACGGACTGAAGCTTTCTTT	CAKRQGRTEAFF
NA	TRBJ1-1	14	NA	TRBV9	TGTGCCAGCAGCGTAGTCGCAGACAACACTGAAGCTTTCTTT	CASSVVADNTEAFF
NA	TRBJ1-3	14	NA	TRBV6-5	TGTGCCAGCAGTTACGTCGGCTCTGGAAACACCATATATTTT	CASSYVGSGNTIYF
few	TRBJ2-2	14	NA	TRBV7-2	TGTGCCAGCAGCTTGGGGTTGGGCACCGGGGAGCTGTTTTTT	CASSLGLGTGELFF
NA	TRBJ1-1	14	NA	TRBV19	TGTGCCAGTAGTATCACAGGCGTGAACACTGAAGCTTTCTTT	CASSITGVNTEAFF
NA	TRBJ1-1	14	NA	TRBV5-1	TGCGCCAGCAGCTTCGGTTCCACCCGTCCTGAAGCTTTCTTT	CASSFGSTRPEAFF
NA	TRBJ2-7	15	TRBD1	TRBV6-1	TGTGCCAGCTACGGGACAGGGGGCGGGTCCTACGAGCAGTACTTC	CASYGTGGGSYEQYF
once	TRBJ1-2	14	NA	TRBV4-3	TGCGCCAGCAGCCAAGTTCTGGGAGGGAATGGCTACACCTTC	CASSQVLGGNGYTF
NA	TRBJ1-6	16	TRBD1	TRBV4-1	TGCGCCAGCAGCCAAGCAGGGACAGGGGGATATTCACCCCTCCACTTT	CASSQAGTGGYSPLHF
once	TRBJ2-3	14	NA	TRBV7-9	TGTGCCAGCAGCTTAGACGGGGGCACAGATACGCAGTATTTT	CASSLDGGTDTQYF
NA	TRBJ1-5	16	TRBD1	TRBV7-8	TGTGCCAGCAGCTTTAAGCGGGACAGGGAGGGTCAGCCCCAGCATTTT	CASSFKRDREGQPQHF
NA	TRBJ2-7	15	TRBD2	TRBV11-2	TGTGCCAGCAGCTTATTAGTGGGAGGGCCGTACGAGCAGTACTTC	CASSLLVGGPYEQYF
NA	TRBJ2-1	16	TRBD2	TRBV11-2	TGTGCCAGCAGCTTAGCCGGGACTAGCCCCGATCATGAGCAGTTCTTC	CASSLAGTSPDHEQFF
NA	TRBJ2-7	12	NA	TRBV6-5	TGTGCCAGCAGTTATGTTGGCTACGAGCAGTACTTC	CASSYVGYEQYF